These 31 T cell receptor beta chains originate from one sample sequenced in a study of brain T cells in children with intractable seizures. Only in-frame clones appear in the TCRdb table, and some are missing; sequencing was by immunoSEQ multiplex PCR. The sample lists tens of thousands of clones, about 92% occurring once. The sample consisted of peripheral blood, taken at surgery. The source is a boy under three years old with tuberous sclerosis and intractable seizures.

The V gene is TRBV29-1, the J gene TRBJ1-3, with D maybe TRBD1 (6 bases). The V gene lost 6 bases and the J gene lost 0 bases, with 12 bases spanning the gap. Germline CDR1 reads SQVTM; CDR2 reads ANQGSEA. This CDR3 has 14 residues. CDR3 in amino acids: CSVGDTPSGNTIYF. The CDR3 DNA reads TGCAGCGTGGGGGACACCCCCTCTGGAAACACCATATATTTT.

This sequence joins TRBV30 and TRBJ2-7; 10 nucleotides line up with TRBD2. V lost 4 bases to trimming and J lost 7 bases; unmatched junction nucleotides: 7. This CDR3 has 13 amino acids. The germline CDR1 and CDR2 sequences are GTSNPN and SVGIG (reference sequence). In DNA, the CDR3 is TGTGCCTGGACCACTAGCGGGATGGGGGAGCAGTACTTC. It yields the protein CAWTTSGMGEQYF.

The chain uses TRBV29-1 and TRBJ1-1, with TRBD1 as a possible D gene (6 bases). The germline V gene has CDR1 SQVTM and CDR2 ANQGSEA. V was trimmed by 7 bases and J by 4 bases, leaving 13 bases between them. The CDR3 is 12 residues long. CDR3 sequence (DNA): TGCAGCGCTAGGGGGTACGGCACTGAAGCTTTCTTT. This encodes CSARGYGTEAFF.

The rearrangement uses TRBV25-1 and TRBJ2-1, with D maybe TRBD1 (5 bases). V lost 7 bases and J lost 4, with 14 bases in between. Germline assignment: CDR1 MGHDK and CDR2 SYGVNS. The CDR3 consists of 14 residues. The CDR3 sequence is CASTRQGRYNEQFF. The DNA of the CDR3 is TGTGCCAGCACCCGGCAGGGCAGGTACAATGAGCAGTTCTTC.

The gene calls are TRBV6-5 and TRBJ2-5; no clear D. The germline CDR1 and CDR2 sequences are MNHEY and SVGAGI. Between the trimmed V and J ends, which lost 6 bases and 0 bases, there was a span of 11 bases. The CDR3 is 14 residues long. The CDR3 region is CASRTGWYQETQYF. The CDR3 DNA sequence: TGTGCCAGCAGGACCGGATGGTACCAAGAGACCCAGTACTTC.

This sequence joins TRBV6-5 and TRBJ1-5, with unresolved D. CDR3 size: 15 residues. Trimming cost V 6 bases and J 1 base, with 13 bases left between them. CDR1 is MNHEY, CDR2 SVGAGI, per germline. CDR3 coding DNA: TGTGCCAGCAGGAGTTCGCTGATGAGCAATCAGCCCCAGCATTTT. This translates into CASRSSLMSNQPQHF.

The V call is TRBV5-4, the J call TRBJ1-1; D is ambiguous. The CDR3 is made up of 13 amino acids. The V end lost 2 bases, the J end lost 2 bases, and 7 bases lay between the germline ends. Germline CDR1 reads SGHNT; CDR2 reads YYREEE (reference sequence). The CDR3 coding sequence is TGTGCCAGCAGCTTACGGCCCAACACTGAAGCTTTCTTT. This encodes CASSLRPNTEAFF.

In its sample, this clone was seen a few times. V gene TRBV6-5 combines with J gene TRBJ2-7; D remains ambiguous. This CDR3 spans 14 amino acids. Per germline, CDR1 MNHEY and CDR2 SVGAGI. V lost 1 base and J lost 7, with 14 bases in between. The CDR3 region has the DNA TGTGCCAGCAGTTACTTATTTGACTCCAGAGAGCAGTACTTC. Residues: CASSYLFDSREQYF.

This clone occurred once. This chain connects TRBV9 to TRBJ1-2; D possibly corresponds to TRBD1 (5 bases). Germline CDR1 reads SGDLS; CDR2 reads YYNGEE. The CDR3 covers 14 residues. Trimming took off 0 bases at V and 4 bases at J, with 10 bases between the two ends. The CDR3 DNA reads as TGTGCCAGCAGCGTAGGGGGCAGTTTCTATGGCTACACCTTC. Protein product: CASSVGGSFYGYTF.

The chain joins TRBV6-5 to TRBJ2-7, with TRBD2 matching 9 bases. The CDR3 is made up of 14 amino acids. The V segment lost 7 bases and the J segment 4 bases; nucleotides outside the gene matches: 8. CDR1 MNHEY and CDR2 SVGAGI come from the germline V gene. CDR3 loop: CASMGVAGVYEQYF. The CDR3 nucleotides are TGTGCCAGCATGGGGGTAGCGGGAGTATACGAGCAGTACTTC.

The sample holds one count of this clone. This same CDR3 is encoded by further DNA sequences in the sample. The V and J genes are TRBV20-1 and TRBJ2-2; no reliable D call. There are 11 residues in the CDR3. Looked up from germline, CDR1 is DFQATT and CDR2 is SNEGSKA (reference sequence). Trimming took 3 bases from V and 8 from J, leaving 7 bases between them. The CDR3 DNA follows: TGCAGTGCTAGTCTCAAGGGGGAGCTGTTTTTT. The encoded protein is CSASLKGELFF.

The chain joins TRBV11-2 to TRBJ1-2; D remains ambiguous. In germline, CDR1 is SGHAT, CDR2 FQNNGV. This CDR3 comprises 13 residues. Deletions cut 2 bases from V and 4 bases from J, with 8 bases between. The CDR3 loop reads CASSLSRVYGYTF. The CDR3, as DNA: TGTGCCAGCAGCTTATCCAGAGTCTATGGCTACACCTTC.

V usage is TRBV6-5 and J usage is TRBJ1-2; D perhaps matches TRBD1 (6 bases). Trimming removed 0 bases from V and 4 bases from J, with 12 bases in between. Germline lookup yields CDR1 MNHEY and CDR2 SVGAGI. The CDR3 contains 15 residues. The CDR3 is CASSYSLSGAYGYTF. CDR3 bases: TGTGCCAGCAGTTACTCGCTTTCGGGGGCCTATGGCTACACCTTC.

The chain links TRBV19 to TRBJ1-4, with D perhaps matching TRBD1 (5 bases). The CDR3 length is 15 residues. V was cut by 3 bases and J by 5 bases, with 13 bases left in between. From germline, CDR1 is LNHDA and CDR2 SQIVND (reference sequence). For the CDR3, the DNA is TGTGCCAGTAGTATTGTGGCAGGGAGGAATGAAAAACTGTTTTTT. Its protein is CASSIVAGRNEKLFF.

The rearrangement links TRBV6-5 to TRBJ2-7; 7 bases match TRBD1. Germline CDR1 MNHEY, CDR2 SVGAGI. V shed 6 bases and J 3 bases; nucleotides not matched to a gene: 2. CDR3 size: 12 residues. The CDR3 bases are TGTGCCAGCAGAGGGGACAGCTACGAGCAGTACTTC. Translated, it gives CASRGDSYEQYF.

The chain joins TRBV18 to TRBJ2-6; 7 positions match TRBD1. The ends lost 1 base at V and 0 bases at J; junction bases unmatched: 6. Germline lookup yields CDR1 KGHSH and CDR2 LQKENI. The CDR3 length is 18 residues. The CDR3 nucleotides read TGTGCCAGCTCACCACAGGGACAGTCTTTCTCTGGGGCCAACGTCCTGACTTTC. Protein product: CASSPQGQSFSGANVLTF.

The V and J genes are TRBV12-3 or TRBV12-4 and TRBJ2-7, with D perhaps TRBD2 (5 bases). V shed 6 bases and J shed 2 bases, with 11 bases lying between them. This CDR3 contains 13 residues. Here the CDR3 reads CASRSGYTYEQYF. For the CDR3, the DNA is TGTGCCAGCAGGTCGGGATATACCTACGAGCAGTACTTC.

The V call is TRBV3-1 (or the pseudogene TRBV3-2), the J call TRBJ1-5; D possibly corresponds to TRBD1 (5 bases). V was pared by 4 bases and J by 7 bases, with 14 bases between. CDR1 is LGHDT, CDR2 YNNKEL, per germline (reference sequence). This CDR3 has 14 amino acids. The DNA of the CDR3 is TGTGCCAGCAGCCGCCAGACGGGGGACCAGCCCCAGCATTTT. This sequence encodes CASSRQTGDQPQHF.

The chain carries TRBV5-1 and TRBJ1-4; 9 nucleotides agree with TRBD1. The V and J ends lost 4 bases and 8 bases, in that order; junction bases with no gene match: 9. The CDR3 is 15 residues long. Germline loops: CDR1 SGHRS, CDR2 YFSETQ. CDR3 sequence: CASSLQGTGSEKLFF. The DNA for the CDR3 is TGCGCCAGCAGCCTTCAAGGGACAGGGAGCGAAAAACTGTTTTTT.

This chain connects TRBV25-1 to TRBJ1-5; D gene uncertain. The V gene lost 3 bases and the J gene lost 4 bases, with 4 bases spanning the gap. Germline V gene lookup returns CDR1 MGHDK and CDR2 SYGVNS. CDR3 length: 12 amino acids. The CDR3 loop reads CASSDQNQPQHF. DNA of the CDR3: TGTGCCAGCAGTGATCAAAATCAGCCCCAGCATTTT.

This sequence joins TRBV3-1 (or the pseudogene TRBV3-2) and TRBJ2-7; D remains ambiguous. CDR3 length: 12 amino acids. Germline V gene lookup returns CDR1 LGHDT and CDR2 YNNKEL (reference sequence). The ends were cut back, 3 bases at V and 5 bases at J, with 8 bases in the middle. The CDR3 DNA sequence: TGTGCCAGCAGCCAGGCCGTCGACGAGCAGTACTTC. This codes for CASSQAVDEQYF.

This clone has just one count. This sequence joins TRBV5-6 and TRBJ2-7, with unresolved D. Trimming pared 1 base from V and 2 bases from J, leaving 4 bases between. CDR1 and CDR2 (germline): SGHDT, YYEEEE. CDR3 length: 12 amino acids. CDR3 protein: CASSLLPYEQYF. The CDR3 nucleotides read TGTGCCAGCAGCTTGTTGCCCTACGAGCAGTACTTC.

The chain couples TRBV11-3 to TRBJ2-1; TRBD2 aligns across 11 bases. Looked up from germline, CDR1 is SGHNT and CDR2 is YENEEA. The CDR3 is 17 amino acids. Trimming cost V 5 bases and J 3 bases; bases outside gene matches: 9. CDR3 protein: CASSAGTSGDGYNEQFF. CDR3 sequence (DNA): TGTGCCAGCAGCGCCGGGACTAGCGGAGACGGCTACAATGAGCAGTTCTTC.

The chain combines TRBV12-3 or TRBV12-4 with TRBJ1-5; D may be TRBD1 (5 bases). V shed 6 bases and J shed 1 base, with 7 bases lying between them. The length of the CDR3 is 13 residues. The DNA for the CDR3 is TGTGCCAGCAGACAGGACAGCAATCAGCCCCAGCATTTT. It specifies CASRQDSNQPQHF.

The chain couples TRBV9 to TRBJ1-2; D is perhaps TRBD1 (5 bases). The CDR3 sequence is 15 residues long. The V end lost 4 bases, the J end lost 2 bases, and 15 bases lay between the germline ends. The germline gives CDR1 SGDLS, CDR2 YYNGEE. CDR3 loop: CASSPNPGLNYGYTF. Written as DNA, the CDR3 is TGTGCCAGCAGCCCGAATCCAGGGTTAAACTATGGCTACACCTTC.

This clone has only one observation. The chain is built from TRBV6-5 and TRBJ2-5; D uncertain. The CDR3 is made up of 14 amino acids. V shed 6 bases and J shed 0 bases, with 11 bases lying between them. CDR1 is MNHEY and CDR2 is SVGAGI in the germline V gene. Written as DNA, the CDR3 is TGTGCCAGCAGCCTATGGTGGGACCAAGAGACCCAGTACTTC. It is translated as CASSLWWDQETQYF.

The chain has TRBV4-1 and TRBJ2-2; 11 bases match TRBD1. The CDR3 sequence is 17 residues long. J gave up 5 bases and V 0 bases, and 5 bases lay outside the gene matches. CDR1 and CDR2 from the germline V gene are MGHRA and YSYEKL. This CDR3 is CASSQDGGQGGTGELFF. CDR3 bases: TGCGCCAGCAGCCAAGATGGGGGACAGGGGGGAACCGGGGAGCTGTTTTTT.

The J gene is TRBJ2-3, the V gene TRBV6-6; the D gene is possibly TRBD2 (5 bases). The CDR3 loop spans 16 amino acids. The V end lost 0 bases, the J end lost 2 bases, and 12 bases lay between the germline ends. The germline V gene has CDR1 MNHNY and CDR2 SVGAGI (reference sequence). In nucleotides, the CDR3 is TGTGCCAGCAGTTACTCGCTTCTAGCTCACACAGATACGCAGTATTTT. It yields the protein CASSYSLLAHTDTQYF.

This chain links TRBV5-1 with TRBJ1-1; D perhaps matches TRBD1 (5 bases). CDR1 SGHRS and CDR2 YFSETQ come from the germline V gene. CDR3 length: 13 amino acids. V lost 4 bases and J lost 5, with 12 bases in between. The CDR3 sequence: CASSTLGGTEAFF. As DNA, the CDR3 is TGCGCCAGCAGCACCCTGGGGGGAACTGAAGCTTTCTTT. The whole variable domain, remainder taken from reference TRBV5-1 and TRBJ1-1, is KAGVTQTPRYLIKTRGQQVTLSCSPISGHRSVSWYQQTPGQGLQFLFEYFSETQRNKGNFPGRFSGRQFSNSRSEMNVSTLELGDSALYLCASSTLGGTEAFFGQGTRLTVV.

The chain employs TRBV6-1 and TRBJ2-7; D could derive from TRBD1 or TRBD2 (5 bases each). This CDR3 spans 14 amino acids. Germline CDR1 is MNHNS and CDR2 is SASEGT. V lost 1 base and J lost 4, with 11 bases in between. CDR3 amino acids: CASSEGGGLYEQYF. In nucleotides, the CDR3 is TGTGCCAGCAGTGAAGGTGGGGGTTTATACGAGCAGTACTTC.

This rearrangement joins TRBV6-5 to TRBJ2-5; 7 bases match TRBD2. This CDR3 is 15 amino acids long. Germline CDR1 and CDR2: MNHEY and SVGAGI. V gave up 6 bases and J gave up 2 bases; unmatched junction bases: 9. The CDR3 sequence is CASSGGLGTQETQYF. The DNA of the CDR3 is TGTGCCAGCAGCGGGGGGTTGGGAACGCAAGAGACCCAGTACTTC.